This passage covers 21 T cell receptor beta chains from one sample sequenced in a study of cytomegalovirus exposure and HLA in healthy donors. PCR employed 60 Vbeta and 13 Jbeta primers. Only in-frame clones appear in the TCRdb table, and some are missing; sequencing was by immunoSEQ multiplex PCR. The sample shows around 140,000 clones, around 80% of them seen only once. Sample: PBMCs. These receptors were taken from a man aged 35-49 years in good health and CMV-seronegative.

As to this clone: Other DNA sequences in this specimen translate into the identical CDR3. The chain couples TRBV7-3 to TRBJ2-3, with D tentatively TRBD2 (7 bases). Germline values: CDR1 SGHTA, CDR2 FQGTGA. The V and J ends lost 0 bases and 4 bases respectively, with 8 bases between them. The CDR3 sequence is 14 residues long. This chain's CDR3 is CASSLTGGADTQYF. For the CDR3, the DNA is TGTGCCAGCAGCTTAACAGGGGGGGCAGATACGCAGTATTTT.

This rearrangement joins TRBV19 to TRBJ2-3, with D possibly being TRBD1 (6 bases). CDR1 and CDR2 from the germline V gene are LNHDA and SQIVND (reference sequence). This CDR3 spans 14 amino acids. The V end was cut by 6 bases, the J end by 0 bases, with 10 bases between. This CDR3 reads CASSATGSTDTQYF. Here the CDR3 DNA reads TGTGCCAGTAGCGCTACAGGGAGCACAGATACGCAGTATTTT.

This clone was picked up a small number of times. The rearrangement links TRBV7-3 to TRBJ2-2; TRBD1 might be the D (5 bases). The CDR3 runs to 16 residues. Germline V gene lookup returns CDR1 SGHTA and CDR2 FQGTGA. Trimming shortened V by 3 bases and J by 5 bases, and 16 bases separated the two germline ends. The CDR3 coding sequence is TGTGCCAGCAGCTTCAGGCAGGGCCCCCAGACCGGGGAGCTGTTTTTT. It yields the protein CASSFRQGPQTGELFF.

In DNA, the CDR3 is TGTGCCAGCAGCTTATTAAAGCGGACCGGGGAGCTGTTTTTT. Its translation: CASSLLKRTGELFF. This chain uses TRBV7-2 with TRBJ2-2; a possible D gene is TRBD2 (5 bases). The V gene lost 2 bases and the J gene lost 5 bases, with 9 bases spanning the gap. Germline V CDR1 and CDR2: SGHTA, FQGNSA. The CDR3 consists of 14 residues.

This clone turned up a few times. The V gene is TRBV27, the J gene TRBJ2-1, with D hard to call. V was clipped by 3 bases and J by 5 bases, with 8 bases between them. The CDR3 has 13 amino acids. Germline lookup yields CDR1 MNHEY and CDR2 SMNVEV (reference sequence). The chain's CDR3 is CASSFLTDNEQFF. As DNA, the CDR3 is TGTGCCAGCAGTTTCCTTACGGACAATGAGCAGTTCTTC.

The V call is TRBV2, the J call TRBJ2-7; D not resolved. V was shortened by 4 bases and J by 1 base, with 8 bases between the two germline ends. Germline CDR1 is SNHLY and CDR2 is FYNNEI. The CDR3 consists of 13 residues. The CDR3 nucleotides read TGTGCCAGCAGTGCTCCACTATCCTACGAGCAGTACTTC. The encoded protein is CASSAPLSYEQYF.

V is TRBV4-2 and J is TRBJ2-5; possible D gene TRBD2, 5 bases. Germline CDR1 and CDR2: LGHNA and YNFKEQ. The CDR3 has 13 residues. Trimming pared 2 bases from V and 5 bases from J, leaving 9 bases between. DNA for the CDR3: TGTGCCAGCAGCCAAATGACGGGGGAGACCCAGTACTTC. This codes for CASSQMTGETQYF.

The chain joins TRBV5-1 to TRBJ2-5; 8 bases are a match to TRBD2. The CDR3 is 15 amino acids. J gave up 5 bases and V 0 bases, and 6 bases lay outside the gene matches. Germline V gene sequence: CDR1 SGHRS, CDR2 YFSETQ. The CDR3 nucleotides read TGCGCCAGCAGCTTGGACCCGGGGGGGAGGGAGACCCAGTACTTC. Its translation: CASSLDPGGRETQYF.

V gene TRBV6-6 combines with J gene TRBJ2-5; 9 bases map to TRBD1. The CDR3 covers 15 residues. V lost 7 bases to trimming and J lost 5 bases; unmatched junction nucleotides: 11. Germline V gives CDR1 MNHNY, CDR2 SVGAGI (reference sequence). The CDR3, as DNA: TGTGCCAGCATCCCGAAAACAGGGGGCGAGGAGACCCAGTACTTC. Translated, it gives CASIPKTGGEETQYF.

CDR3 sequence: CASSLSGETQYF. The CDR3 coding sequence is TGTGCCAGCAGCCTAAGCGGGGAGACCCAGTACTTC. The rearrangement uses TRBV7-2 and TRBJ2-5; perhaps TRBD2 as D (6 bases). V lost 5 bases to trimming and J lost 5 bases, with 9 bases between them. The germline CDR1 and CDR2 sequences are SGHTA and FQGNSA. The CDR3 runs 12 residues. Full variable domain (outside the CDR3, taken from reference TRBV7-2 and TRBJ2-5): GAGVSQSPSNKVTEKGKDVELRCDPISGHTALYWYRQSLGQGLEFLIYFQGNSAPDKSGLPSDRFSAERTGGSVSTLTIQRTQQEDSAVYLCASSLSGETQYFGPGTRLLVL.

V usage is TRBV6-5 and J usage is TRBJ1-5; 7 bases align to TRBD1. The CDR3 spans 15 residues. V lost 5 bases to trimming and J lost 1 base; unmatched junction nucleotides: 5. Germline CDR1 and CDR2: MNHEY and SVGAGI. CDR3 in DNA: TGTGCCAGCAGTGCAGGCAGGGGGAGCAATCAGCCCCAGCATTTT. Its translation is CASSAGRGSNQPQHF.

V usage is TRBV6-1 and J usage is TRBJ1-5; D is ambiguous. Germline V CDR1 and CDR2: MNHNS, SASEGT. The CDR3 loop spans 12 amino acids. V was trimmed by 6 bases and J by 4 bases, leaving 7 bases between them. DNA of the CDR3: TGTGCCAGCAGGTTAACAAATCAGCCCCAGCATTTT. It codes for CASRLTNQPQHF.

A note on this clone: In the same sample, other DNA sequences code for this CDR3. CDR3 nucleotides: TGCGCCAGCAGTGAGTCACAGGGGGCTTTGAACACTGAAGCTTTCTTT. Residues: CASSESQGALNTEAFF. The rearrangement uses TRBV10-1 and TRBJ1-1, with 9 bases aligning to TRBD1. The CDR3 consists of 16 residues. V lost 0 bases to trimming and J lost 0 bases; unmatched junction nucleotides: 2. Germline values: CDR1 WNHNN, CDR2 SYGVQD (reference sequence).

The chain carries TRBV7-9 and TRBJ1-1; no clear D. This CDR3 comprises 12 residues. V was trimmed by 0 bases and J by 8 bases, leaving 7 bases between them. Looked up from germline, CDR1 is SEHNR and CDR2 is FQNEAQ (reference sequence). The CDR3 DNA reads TGTGCCAGCAGCTTAGCATCGGTGGAAGCTTTCTTT. It codes for CASSLASVEAFF.

The chain links TRBV7-6 to TRBJ2-3, with D possibly TRBD1 on 6 matching bases. Germline values: CDR1 SGHVS, CDR2 FNYEAQ. The CDR3 extends over 15 amino acids. Trimming removed 5 bases at V and 0 bases at J, with 12 bases between. Here the CDR3 DNA reads TGTGCCAGCAGCCGGGACACTTCTAGCACAGATACGCAGTATTTT. Its protein is CASSRDTSSTDTQYF.

The J gene is TRBJ1-2, the V gene TRBV10-1, with D perhaps matching TRBD1 (5 bases). The CDR3 runs 13 residues. V was cut by 0 bases and J by 6 bases, with 8 bases left in between. Germline V gives CDR1 WNHNN, CDR2 SYGVQD (reference sequence). The CDR3 loop reads CASSESIGDGYTF. For the CDR3, the DNA is TGCGCCAGCAGTGAGTCAATAGGGGATGGCTACACCTTC.

The J gene is TRBJ1-5, the V gene TRBV27, with D possibly matching TRBD1 (6 bases). The germline V and J ends were trimmed by 7 bases and 1 base, with 14 bases remaining between them. The CDR3 totals 15 residues. The germline V gene has CDR1 MNHEY and CDR2 SMNVEV (reference sequence). The CDR3, as DNA: TGTGCCAGCACCCAGAATGGGGGCAGCAATCAGCCCCAGCATTTT. The encoded protein is CASTQNGGSNQPQHF.

This chain joins TRBV18 and TRBJ1-1; D is unresolved. The CDR3 extends over 13 amino acids. Germline V gene lookup returns CDR1 KGHSH and CDR2 LQKENI. Trimming took off 3 bases at V and 4 bases at J, with 9 bases between the two ends. The CDR3 DNA sequence: TGTGCCAGCTCACCCCTGAGGCTCACTGAAGCTTTCTTT. Translated: CASSPLRLTEAFF.

The chain joins TRBV5-5 to TRBJ2-1, with 8 nucleotides matching TRBD1. The CDR3 has 12 residues. V dropped 7 bases and J dropped 16; count of bases not matched to a gene: 13. Germline V gene sequence: CDR1 SGHKS, CDR2 YYEKEE (reference sequence). The CDR3 DNA reads TGTGCCAGCCGGACATTACAGGGGGAGGAATTCTTC. It is translated as CASRTLQGEEFF.

The CDR3 DNA follows: TGTGCCAGCAGCCCTATAAACAACAGGGGAGCGACAACTGAAGCTTTCTTT. Its protein product is CASSPINNRGATTEAFF. The rearrangement links TRBV5-4 to TRBJ1-1, with 7 bases that match TRBD1. Trimming at V came to 4 bases and at J to 5 bases, leaving 17 bases not matched to a gene. The V gene's germline CDR1 is SGHNT and CDR2 YYREEE (reference sequence). The CDR3 is made up of 17 amino acids.

The V and J genes are TRBV9 and TRBJ2-5, with 9 bases lining up with TRBD2. Trimming removed 4 bases from V and 2 bases from J; junction bases left unmatched: 3. The CDR3 length is 14 residues. Germline V gene data show CDR1 as SGDLS and CDR2 as YYNGEE. The CDR3 sequence is CASSSLAGQETQYF. For the CDR3, the DNA is TGTGCCAGCAGCAGTCTAGCGGGGCAAGAGACCCAGTACTTC.